The clone carrying this T cell receptor beta chain was observed a few times. Its antigen remains unknown. This sample is part of a study of T-cell reconstitution after alpha-beta-depleted transplantation in children. Germline V gives CDR1 SQVTM, CDR2 ANQGSEA. Trimming cost V 2 bases and J 8 bases, with 13 bases left between them. The CDR3 runs to 13 residues. Unique molecular identifiers were incorporated into the prepared TCRbeta library. From the PCR reads, TCRdb called clonotypes with MiXCR, one entry per CDR3 protein. Altogether 500,000 to 750,000 distinct CDR3 sequences are present, more than 20% being singletons, with the ten largest covering around 36%. Study findings and constraints: At the one-year point after transplant, T-cell counts and TCRbeta diversity were found to come mostly from T cells that had been newly produced. For some patients, TCRbeta diversity was high at day 60 because of recipient T cells and thymic progenitors that survived. The origin of alpha-beta T cells about two months after transplant was reportedly several hundred expanded graft clones.

The sample was PBMCs, taken before TCRalphabeta/CD19-depleted stem cell transplant. The sequence derives from a boy under two years old with Wiskott-Aldrich syndrome, due to receive a stem cell transplant. This chain uses TRBV29-1 with TRBJ2-4; D may be TRBD2 (5 bases). The CDR3 bases are TGCAGCGTTGAACTCGCGGGTCGGCACATTCAGTACTTC. Protein sequence: CSVELAGRHIQYF. The variable domain in full, with the rest retrieved from reference TRBV29-1 and TRBJ2-4, is SAVISQKPSRDICQRGTSLTIQCQVDSQVTMMFWYRQQPGQSLTLIATANQGSEATYESGFVIDKFPISRPNLTFSTLTVSNMSPEDSSIYLCSVELAGRHIQYFGAGTRLSVL.